The 6 T cell receptor beta chains below come from one sample, sequenced in a study of shared clonotypes between healthy human individuals. Clones were read by immunoSEQ multiplex PCR, and TCRdb kept only the in-frame ones, dropping some. The table includes over a million clones, about 98% detected once. The sample taken for sequencing was naive CD4+ T cells sorted from blood. Subset specified: CD45RA+ positively selected. The receptors originated from a man aged 25 to 40 in good health.

The rearrangement links TRBV6-1 to TRBJ2-1; TRBD2 is a possible D gene (7 bases). CDR1 and CDR2 from the germline V gene are MNHNS and SASEGT. This CDR3 is 14 amino acids long. The V end lost 6 bases, the J end lost 1 base, and 10 bases lay between the germline ends. The CDR3 region is CASRQGGSYNEQFF. The CDR3 DNA is TGTGCCAGCAGACAGGGAGGGTCCTACAATGAGCAGTTCTTC.

Concerning this clone itself: Distinct nucleotide sequences in the sample also encode this CDR3. This sequence joins TRBV27 and TRBJ2-3; D call uncertain. This CDR3 has 13 amino acids. The germline CDR1 and CDR2 sequences are MNHEY and SMNVEV (reference sequence). Trimming cost V 2 bases and J 1 base, with 4 bases left between them. The CDR3 region is CASSLGGTDTQYF. The DNA of the CDR3 is TGTGCCAGCAGTTTAGGCGGCACAGATACGCAGTATTTT.

The chain is built from TRBV2 and TRBJ2-1; 7 bases agree with TRBD1. The CDR3 runs to 15 residues. The germline CDR1 and CDR2 sequences are SNHLY and FYNNEI. The trim removed 5 bases at V and 6 bases at J, leaving 10 bases unmatched. The CDR3 DNA is TGTGCCAGCAGTCTTGACAGGGCAGGGCCCAATGAGCAGTTCTTC. Translation gives CASSLDRAGPNEQFF. The whole variable domain, filled in from reference TRBV2 and TRBJ2-1, reads EPEVTQTPSHQVTQMGQEVILRCVPISNHLYFYWYRQILGQKVEFLVSFYNNEISEKSEIFDDQFSVERPDGSNFTLKIRSTKLEDSAMYFCASSLDRAGPNEQFFGPGTRLTVL.

This clone was observed once. Other DNA variants within this sample encode the same CDR3. J is TRBJ2-7 and V is TRBV29-1; D may be TRBD2 (5 bases). The V gene lost 6 bases and the J gene lost 7 bases, with 13 bases spanning the gap. The CDR3 contains 11 residues. Germline V lookup: CDR1 SQVTM, CDR2 ANQGSEA. CDR3 DNA: TGCAGCGTGGTCACCAGCGGAGAGCAGTACTTC. Protein sequence: CSVVTSGEQYF.

The V and J genes are TRBV4-2 and TRBJ2-1, with no clear D. V gave up 2 bases and J gave up 3 bases, with 5 bases separating them. This CDR3 spans 13 amino acids. In germline, CDR1 is LGHNA, CDR2 YNFKEQ. CDR3 loop: CASSQPFYNEQFF. CDR3 nucleotides: TGTGCCAGCAGCCAACCGTTCTACAATGAGCAGTTCTTC.

V gene TRBV9 combines with J gene TRBJ2-3, with 10 bases that match TRBD2. The J segment lost 9 bases and the V segment lost 0 bases, leaving 16 bases of the junction unmatched. The germline CDR1 and CDR2 sequences are SGDLS and YYNGEE. The CDR3 runs to 18 residues. CDR3 bases: TGTGCCAGCAGCGTAGCTACCGGGGCTAGCGGGAGACGGGAGACGCAGTATTTT. Encoded protein: CASSVATGASGRRETQYF.